This T cell receptor (beta chain) was retrieved from a study of T cell repertoires in cytomegalovirus infection. Whole-study context: From public TCR beta signatures came an indication of both CMV infection and matching HLA type.

Study conclusions and caveats: What dominated the ex vivo response were HLA-C-restricted CMV-specific TCR beta clonotypes.

TCRdb re-called the reads through MiXCR, storing one row per CDR3 protein. This sample has about 360,000 distinct CDR3 sequences, with approximately 18% found just once. Germline V CDR1 and CDR2: DFQATT, SNEGSKA (reference sequence). The V gene lost 6 bases and the J gene lost 12 bases, with 21 bases spanning the gap. The CDR3 runs to 13 residues. Worth noting for this clonotype: Antigen unknown.

The sequencing input was PBMCs. The V gene is TRBV20-1, the J gene TRBJ2-1; tentatively, D is TRBD1 (5 bases). The receptor was derived from a human donor in good health (CMV status not recorded). Some clones in this sample may be carry-over from other donors' samples. This chain's CDR3 is CSAQHPSGKGQFF. DNA for the CDR3: TGCAGTGCACAACACCCCTCAGGGAAGGGGCAGTTCTTC.